The T cell receptor (beta chain) described here comes from a study of tumor-infiltrating lymphocytes in localized non-small cell lung cancer. Overall study results and limits: Compared with uninvolved lung, tumors showed higher T cell infiltration by TCRbeta sequencing. TCR sequencing covered a subset of patients with enough tissue. Different pieces of the same tissue went to different assays, confounding technical variation with intratumor heterogeneity. No T-cell fraction difference was seen between IM1 and IM2 tumors.

The CDR3 totals 15 residues. The germline V and J ends were trimmed by 2 bases and 0 bases, with 11 bases remaining between them. Per germline, CDR1 SNHLY and CDR2 FYNNEI. TCRdb keeps only in-frame clones here, not all; method: immunoSEQ multiplex PCR. The top ten clones hold about 18% of a sample with 9,500 to 11,000 clones, roughly 80% of them seen once. Comments on this clone: Antigen: not known.

V and J are TRBV2 and TRBJ2-7; D may be TRBD1 or TRBD2 (5 bases each). Input material: uninvolved lung tissue not adjacent to the tumor. This sequence originates from a human donor with non-small cell lung cancer. DNA for the CDR3: TGTGCCAGCAGTGAAACCCCAGGGAGCTCCTACGAGCAGTACTTC. Amino acids: CASSETPGSSYEQYF.